Following are 15 T cell receptor beta chains from one sample sequenced in a study of shared clonotypes between healthy human individuals. Using immunoSEQ multiplex PCR, the repertoire was profiled, and TCRdb retains in-frame clones only, with some absent. The table includes some 2.1 million clones, around 95% detected once. Sequencing used naive CD4+ T cells sorted from blood. As to subset: CD45RA+ positively selected. Receptor source: a man between 18 and 29 years old in good health.

The chain joins TRBV18 to TRBJ2-3, with TRBD1 matching 11 bases. This CDR3 has 18 amino acids. Germline CDR1 reads KGHSH; CDR2 reads LQKENI. V shed 4 bases, J shed 3 bases, and the junction held 12 bases outside the gene matches. The CDR3 is CASSRMDRGLTSTDTQYF. The DNA for the CDR3 is TGTGCCAGCTCACGGATGGACAGGGGGCTAACAAGTACAGATACGCAGTATTTT.

The gene calls are TRBV29-1 and TRBJ2-3; D not resolved. Germline CDR1 SQVTM, CDR2 ANQGSEA. V was clipped by 3 bases and J by 0 bases, with 7 bases between them. The CDR3 is made up of 13 amino acids. CDR3 residues: CSVETSSTDTQYF. In DNA, the CDR3 is TGCAGCGTTGAGACTTCTAGCACAGATACGCAGTATTTT.

The J gene is TRBJ1-5, the V gene TRBV10-3; TRBD1 matches 7 bases. The germline V gene has CDR1 ENHRY and CDR2 SYGVKD. CDR3 size: 15 residues. Unmatched junction bases numbered 5, after V lost 2 bases and J lost 4 bases. The CDR3 loop is CAISEGTGDNQPQHF. CDR3 bases: TGTGCCATCAGTGAGGGAACAGGGGATAATCAGCCCCAGCATTTT.

This clone was observed a handful of times. Other DNA sequences in this specimen translate into the identical CDR3. This chain connects TRBV18 to TRBJ2-2, with 7 bases that match TRBD1. The CDR3 extends over 15 amino acids. Per the germline V gene, CDR1 is KGHSH and CDR2 is LQKENI. Trimming took 4 bases from V and 2 from J; bases not matched to a gene: 4. The CDR3 coding sequence is TGTGCCAGCTCACTGGGACAGTTAAACACCGGGGAGCTGTTTTTT. Translation: CASSLGQLNTGELFF.

The chain uses TRBV6-6 and TRBJ2-1; perhaps TRBD1 as D (7 bases). This CDR3 is built from 16 residues. V shed 0 bases and J shed 5 bases, with 14 bases lying between them. Germline values: CDR1 MNHNY, CDR2 SVGAGI (reference sequence). The CDR3 DNA reads TGTGCCAGCAGTTACTCTGGCGGGACAGCCCACAATGAGCAGTTCTTC. Its protein is CASSYSGGTAHNEQFF.

The rearrangement uses TRBV6-5 and TRBJ2-5; 7 bases are a match to TRBD2. Germline-derived CDR1 and CDR2 are MNHEY and SVGAGI. The V and J ends lost 0 bases and 7 bases, in that order; junction bases with no gene match: 11. There are 16 residues in the CDR3. This CDR3 is CASSYSKPGGSWTQYF. The CDR3 DNA reads TGTGCCAGCAGTTACTCGAAGCCCGGCGGGAGTTGGACCCAGTACTTC.

The J gene is TRBJ2-7, the V gene TRBV21-1; no check of the table's D call, TRBD1, against the DNA was made. TRBV21-1 is labeled a pseudogene. The CDR3 totals 19 residues. CDR3 in DNA: TGTGCCAGCAGCCCCCGGCAAAACAGGGGGAGGGACGGATTCTTCGAGCAGTACTTC. Protein product: CASSPRQNRGRDGFFEQYF.

This rearrangement joins TRBV10-3 to TRBJ2-5, with D perhaps TRBD1 or TRBD2 (5 bases each). The germline V gene encodes CDR1 ENHRY and CDR2 SYGVKD. The V end was cut by 7 bases, the J end by 5 bases, with 11 bases between. The CDR3 is 12 residues long. Here the CDR3 reads CAIKGWGETQYF. For the CDR3, the DNA is TGTGCCATCAAGGGCTGGGGGGAGACCCAGTACTTC.

Remarks on this clone: The junction and the germline gene differ at one end; a read error may be behind it. This chain uses TRBV5-4 with TRBJ2-7; D gene ambiguous. The CDR3 totals 14 residues. The V gene's germline CDR1 is SGHNT and CDR2 YYREEE (reference sequence). CDR3 nucleotides: TGTGCCAGCAGATTGGACCCGGAGAGCTACGAGCAGTACTTC. This gives the protein CASRLDPESYEQYF.

This sequence joins TRBV10-3 and TRBJ2-2, with 9 bases identical to TRBD1. Trimming removed 3 bases from V and 4 bases from J; junction bases left unmatched: 6. This CDR3 has 16 amino acids. Germline lookup yields CDR1 ENHRY and CDR2 SYGVKD. CDR3 bases: TGTGCCATCAGTGAATCCCGGACAGGGGCCACCGGGGAGCTGTTTTTT. Protein product: CAISESRTGATGELFF.

This clone was recorded once. V is TRBV11-2 and J is TRBJ1-2; maybe TRBD1 (5 bases). Germline CDR1 reads SGHAT; CDR2 reads FQNNGV. CDR3 size: 16 residues. Trimming took off 1 base at V and 6 bases at J, with 18 bases between the two ends. CDR3 coding DNA: TGTGCCAGCAGCTTAGGTCAGGGAGCCTGGAGTAATGGCTACACCTTC. Its protein product is CASSLGQGAWSNGYTF.

On this clone itself: An end of the junction does not agree with germline; a read error may underlie this. V and J are TRBV4-1 and TRBJ2-5, with D tentatively TRBD2 (5 bases). CDR1 and CDR2 (germline): MGHRA, YSYEKL. The CDR3 is 11 amino acids. The CDR3, as DNA: TGCGCCAGCAGCCAAGAAGGAGGAAGGCACTTC. Amino acid sequence: CASSQEGGRHF.

The chain recombines TRBV5-1 with TRBJ2-2, with 8 bases matching TRBD1. The V gene's germline CDR1 is SGHRS and CDR2 YFSETQ. V was pared by 0 bases and J by 1 base, with 2 bases of the junction left unmatched. The CDR3 length is 16 residues. CDR3 sequence: CASSLEGQENTGELFF. The CDR3 DNA reads as TGCGCCAGCAGCTTGGAGGGACAGGAGAACACCGGGGAGCTGTTTTTT.

The chain uses TRBV11-3 and TRBJ2-1, with D possibly TRBD2 on 6 matching bases. This CDR3 comprises 15 residues. Germline CDR1 reads SGHNT; CDR2 reads YENEEA. The V end was cut by 1 base, the J end by 4 bases, with 11 bases between. CDR3 protein: CASSLGGGDYNEQFF. DNA for the CDR3: TGTGCCAGCAGCTTAGGGGGAGGAGATTACAATGAGCAGTTCTTC.

The J gene is TRBJ2-1, the V gene TRBV6-9, with TRBD1 matching 7 bases. The V gene's germline CDR1 is MNHGY and CDR2 SVAAGI. This CDR3 comprises 17 residues. Trimming at V came to 6 bases and at J to 3 bases, leaving 14 bases not matched to a gene. The CDR3 DNA reads as TGTGCCAGCAGACGAAGCCAACAGGGGCCGCGCTACAATGAGCAGTTCTTC. It is translated as CASRRSQQGPRYNEQFF.